The 4 T cell receptor beta chains given below trace back to one sample, sequenced in a study of blood T cell repertoires in COVID-19. Generated by immunoSEQ multiplex PCR, the TCRdb table keeps only in-frame clones and is missing some. The table has 250,000 or so clones, 85% to 90% seen once. Sample: peripheral blood. The receptors originated from a man aged 25-40 years with COVID-19, enrolled during active disease.

V and J are TRBV7-9 and TRBJ2-1; a possible D gene is TRBD2 (6 bases). Germline CDR1 SEHNR, CDR2 FQNEAQ (reference sequence). V dropped 7 bases and J dropped 4 bases, with 14 bases sitting between them. The CDR3 has 14 amino acids. DNA for the CDR3: TGTGCCAGCATCCCGCGGGGAGAATACAATGAGCAGTTCTTC. As protein: CASIPRGEYNEQFF.

The chain carries TRBV16 and TRBJ1-1; 11 bases fit TRBD1. V lost 4 bases to trimming and J lost 0 bases; unmatched junction nucleotides: 7. The CDR3 consists of 17 residues. Germline V gene data show CDR1 as KGHSY and CDR2 as FQNENV. The CDR3 DNA reads as TGTGCCAGCAGCCTTCGGGACAGGGGGGGAATGAACACTGAAGCTTTCTTT. It translates to CASSLRDRGGMNTEAFF.

The chain uses TRBV3-1 (or the pseudogene TRBV3-2) and TRBJ1-5; no definite D call. Between the trimmed V and J ends, which lost 0 bases and 0 bases, there was a span of 18 bases. CDR3 length: 19 residues. Germline assignment: CDR1 LGHDT and CDR2 YNNKEL (reference sequence). The CDR3 here is CASSQDPAGGFYSNQPQHF. The CDR3 bases are TGTGCCAGCAGCCAAGATCCGGCAGGAGGGTTTTATAGCAATCAGCCCCAGCATTTT.

This sequence joins TRBV4-2 and TRBJ2-3; 15 bases line up with TRBD2. V dropped 4 bases and J dropped 0; count of bases not matched to a gene: 5. The CDR3 is 18 amino acids. Germline CDR1 LGHNA, CDR2 YNFKEQ. CDR3 sequence: CASSPGLAGGPSTDTQYF. The CDR3 DNA reads as TGTGCCAGCAGCCCCGGACTAGCGGGAGGGCCTAGCACAGATACGCAGTATTTT.